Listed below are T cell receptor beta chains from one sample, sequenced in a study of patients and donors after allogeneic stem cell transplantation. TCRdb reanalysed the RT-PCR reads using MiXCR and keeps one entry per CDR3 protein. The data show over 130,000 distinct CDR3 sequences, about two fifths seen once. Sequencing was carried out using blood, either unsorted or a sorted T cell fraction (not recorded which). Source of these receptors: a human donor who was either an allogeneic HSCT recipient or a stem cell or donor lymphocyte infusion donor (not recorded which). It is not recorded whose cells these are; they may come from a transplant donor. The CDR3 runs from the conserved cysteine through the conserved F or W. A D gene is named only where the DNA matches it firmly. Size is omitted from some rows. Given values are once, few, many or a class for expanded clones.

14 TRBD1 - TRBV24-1 CATRGTGLNQPQHF
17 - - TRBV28 CASSLDSRQSSYNEQFF
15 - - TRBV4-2 CASSQDLGANEKLFF
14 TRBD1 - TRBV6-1 CASSGGGGDSPLHF
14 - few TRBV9 CASSVDHRGTEAFF
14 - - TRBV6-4 CASSEFGGLTEAFF
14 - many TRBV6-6 CASSYGGVDQPQHF
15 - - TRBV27 CASSLGRRVNTEAFF
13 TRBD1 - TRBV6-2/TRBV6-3 CASSEGQIVPDTF
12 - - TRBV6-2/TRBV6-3 CASSYGGRELFF
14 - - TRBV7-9 CASSGEVSNQPQHF
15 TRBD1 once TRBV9 CASSGTGVYNSPPHF
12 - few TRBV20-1 CSARVRAEKLFF
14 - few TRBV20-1 CSARDPKGNSPLHF
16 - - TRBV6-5 CARTEGVAALNQPQHF
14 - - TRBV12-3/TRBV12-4 CASSLGRVAGGYTF
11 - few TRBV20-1 CSATTAAEQFF
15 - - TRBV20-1 CSAQAGTFDLDTQYF
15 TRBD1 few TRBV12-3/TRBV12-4 CASRTGTGKDQPQHF
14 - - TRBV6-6 CASSYSPETNEQFF